This T cell receptor beta chain is drawn from a study of blood T cells in healthy people across ages. Study-level findings and limits: Getting older went along with TCR beta diversity per million T cells dropping roughly linearly.

It was with a sample-barcoded 5' primer and a J-beta primer mix that a second PCR of roughly 6 to 12 cycles was run. MiXCR was run by TCRdb on the 5' RACE reads, yielding one entry per CDR3 protein. The profile shows 1,300,000 or so distinct CDR3 sequences, approximately 63% of them singletons. Points on this clonotype: Antigen: not known.

Trimming shortened V by 3 bases and J by 1 base, and 7 bases separated the two germline ends. Per the germline V gene, CDR1 is SGHTA and CDR2 is FQGNSA. CDR3 length: 13 residues. Sequencing input: blood. The receptor comes from a young man in good health. The V call is TRBV7-2, the J call TRBJ2-7; TRBD1 might be the D (5 bases). The CDR3 reads CASSFDRSYEQYF. As DNA, the CDR3 is TGTGCCAGCAGCTTCGACAGATCCTACGAGCAGTACTTC.